This passage covers 21 T cell receptor beta chains from one sample sequenced in a study of PD-1 blockade in mismatch repair-deficient tumors. The protocol was immunoSEQ multiplex PCR, while the TCRdb copy is restricted to in-frame clones and leaves out a portion. The repertoire holds about 51,000 clones, roughly 75% seen once, with around 3.4% in the top ten. Sequencing was performed on peripheral blood, taken 4 weeks after starting pembrolizumab. Every receptor here comes from an adult with mismatch repair-deficient cancer.

This clone is deemed medium-sized. The chain joins TRBV13 to TRBJ1-1; TRBD1 is a possible D gene (6 bases). CDR3 length: 16 residues. Trimming removed 2 bases at V and 1 base at J, with 14 bases between. In germline, CDR1 is PRHDT, CDR2 FYEKMQ (reference sequence). The CDR3 sequence: CASSLMRRGENTEAFF. CDR3 bases: TGTGCCAGCAGCTTAATGCGGAGGGGGGAGAACACTGAAGCTTTCTTT.

The chain employs TRBV12-5 and TRBJ2-1; TRBD2 matches 7 bases. The J segment lost 5 bases and the V segment lost 8 bases, leaving 9 bases of the junction unmatched. The germline V gene encodes CDR1 LGHNT and CDR2 FRNRAP. There are 14 residues in the CDR3. The CDR3 loop is CASQSERGHNEQFF. CDR3 coding DNA: TGTGCTAGTCAAAGCGAGCGGGGTCACAATGAGCAGTTCTTC.

This rearrangement joins TRBV7-9 to TRBJ2-3; 10 positions match TRBD2. With V trimmed by 5 bases and J by 2 bases, 7 bases remained unmatched. Germline CDR1 SEHNR, CDR2 FQNEAQ (reference sequence). The CDR3 has 16 amino acids. The DNA of the CDR3 is TGTGCCAGCAGCCGCCTAGCGGGAGTGTTCACAGATACGCAGTATTTT. This gives the protein CASSRLAGVFTDTQYF.

V gene TRBV5-1 combines with J gene TRBJ2-3, with 8 bases fitting TRBD1. CDR3 length equals 19 residues. CDR1 is SGHRS, CDR2 YFSETQ, per germline. J gave up 5 bases and V 3 bases, and 20 bases lay outside the gene matches. This CDR3 reads CASSWGSGTGPRLRDTQYF. The DNA of the CDR3 is TGCGCCAGCAGCTGGGGTTCCGGGACAGGCCCCCGTCTTAGAGATACGCAGTATTTT.

This clone was detected only a few times. The chain couples TRBV5-6 to TRBJ1-1, with TRBD1 matching 8 bases. CDR1 SGHDT and CDR2 YYEEEE come from the germline V gene. V lost 0 bases and J lost 2; bases outside the gene matches: 9. CDR3 length equals 17 residues. CDR3 sequence (DNA): TGTGCCAGCAGCTTGGATAGGTCAGGGGGCTACAACACTGAAGCTTTCTTT. Protein sequence: CASSLDRSGGYNTEAFF.

This clone was counted a few times. This chain links TRBV2 with TRBJ2-3; possibly TRBD2 for D (6 bases). V was pared by 8 bases and J by 4 bases, with 10 bases between. The CDR3 covers 12 residues. Germline V CDR1 and CDR2: SNHLY, FYNNEI. The CDR3 coding sequence is TGTGCCAGCTCGCGGGATTCAGATACGCAGTATTTT. Protein sequence: CASSRDSDTQYF.

In nucleotides, the CDR3 is TGTGCCAGCAGTCGCGACCAACAGGGGGTGGATACGCAGTATTTT. Amino acid sequence: CASSRDQQGVDTQYF. The V call is TRBV27, the J call TRBJ2-3; 8 bases are shared with TRBD1. V lost 5 bases and J lost 6; bases outside the gene matches: 10. Germline V gene sequence: CDR1 MNHEY, CDR2 SMNVEV (reference sequence). The CDR3 is 15 amino acids.

The chain uses TRBV19 and TRBJ2-5; D gene uncertain. CDR3 length: 15 amino acids. Per germline, CDR1 LNHDA and CDR2 SQIVND (reference sequence). V gave up 3 bases and J gave up 5 bases, with 16 bases separating them. CDR3 DNA sequence: TGTGCCAGTAGTATCCGGGTAGGGTTGTTGGAGACCCAGTACTTC. Translated: CASSIRVGLLETQYF.

V is TRBV9 and J is TRBJ2-7, with TRBD2 matching over 14 bases. The germline gives CDR1 SGDLS, CDR2 YYNGEE. V trimming: 0 bases; J trimming: 6 bases; junction bases outside the gene matches: 14. The CDR3 sequence is 19 residues long. The CDR3 bases are TGTGCCAGCAGCGTAGAATGGACAGCGGGACTAGCGGGAGTAACCGAGCAGTACTTC. As protein: CASSVEWTAGLAGVTEQYF.

This clone was counted between two and nine times. The V call is TRBV6-5, the J call TRBJ1-1, with D possibly matching TRBD1 (5 bases). This CDR3 contains 12 residues. Trimming stripped 6 bases from V and 5 bases from J, with 10 bases between. Germline V lookup: CDR1 MNHEY, CDR2 SVGAGI. For the CDR3, the DNA is TGTGCCAGCAGAAGAACAGGAACTGAAGCTTTCTTT. Its protein is CASRRTGTEAFF.

The chain links TRBV5-6 to TRBJ2-7; possibly TRBD2 for D (5 bases). This CDR3 contains 14 residues. V lost 4 bases, J lost 5 bases, and 16 bases lay in between. Germline V gene lookup returns CDR1 SGHDT and CDR2 YYEEEE. The CDR3 here is CASSPGIATHEQYF. In nucleotides, the CDR3 is TGTGCCAGCAGCCCGGGGATAGCGACCCACGAGCAGTACTTC.

Written as DNA, the CDR3 is TGTGCCAGCAGTTGGATTTCTGGGGATCAGCCCCAGCATTTT. This codes for CASSWISGDQPQHF. The chain links TRBV27 to TRBJ1-5; D remains ambiguous. Germline values: CDR1 MNHEY, CDR2 SMNVEV (reference sequence). This CDR3 has 14 amino acids. The germline V and J ends were trimmed by 4 bases and 5 bases, with 12 bases remaining between them.

The chain carries TRBV6-4 and TRBJ2-1, with 9 bases lining up with TRBD2. CDR1 MRHNA and CDR2 SNTAGT come from the germline V gene. CDR3 size: 14 residues. The junction had 12 bases not matched to a gene; V was cut back by 8 bases and J by 10 bases. CDR3 loop: CASLSGLAYREQFF. CDR3 nucleotides: TGTGCCAGCCTGTCGGGACTAGCTTACAGGGAGCAGTTCTTC.

The chain employs TRBV7-3 and TRBJ2-5, with 7 bases that match TRBD1. CDR1 and CDR2 (germline): SGHTA, FQGTGA. Trimming cost V 5 bases and J 2 bases; bases outside gene matches: 2. The CDR3 has 13 amino acids. CDR3 sequence (DNA): TGTGCCAGCAGCAAGGACAGGCAAGAGACCCAGTACTTC. Translating gives CASSKDRQETQYF.

V is TRBV5-4 and J is TRBJ1-2; a possible D gene is TRBD1 (5 bases). With 4 bases removed from V and 8 bases from J, the gap between germline ends came to 15 bases. This CDR3 is built from 13 residues. Germline V gene data show CDR1 as SGHNT and CDR2 as YYREEE (reference sequence). In nucleotides, the CDR3 is TGTGCCAGCAGCCCGCAGGGTACTGAGGGCTACACCTTC. Protein product: CASSPQGTEGYTF. The variable domain in full, completed from reference TRBV5-4 and TRBJ1-2, reads ETGVTQSPTHLIKTRGQQVTLRCSSQSGHNTVSWYQQALGQGPQFIFQYYREEENGRGNFPPRFSGLQFPNYSSELNVNALELDDSALYLCASSPQGTEGYTFGSGTRLTVV.

This rearrangement joins TRBV19 to TRBJ1-3; D unresolved. Germline V gene lookup returns CDR1 LNHDA and CDR2 SQIVND (reference sequence). The length of the CDR3 is 15 residues. The germline V and J ends were trimmed by 4 bases and 1 base, with 11 bases remaining between them. DNA of the CDR3: TGTGCCAGTAGTAGTTCTGTCGGGTCTGGAAACACCATATATTTT. Translation: CASSSSVGSGNTIYF.

The rearrangement uses TRBV29-1 and TRBJ1-1; no clear D. CDR1 and CDR2 from the germline V gene are SQVTM and ANQGSEA. V was trimmed by 4 bases and J by 2 bases, leaving 8 bases between them. This CDR3 is 12 amino acids long. In nucleotides, the CDR3 is TGCAGCGTTGCTTTACTTAACACTGAAGCTTTCTTT. Protein product: CSVALLNTEAFF. Drawing the rest from reference TRBV29-1 and TRBJ1-1, the complete variable domain is SAVISQKPSRDICQRGTSLTIQCQVDSQVTMMFWYRQQPGQSLTLIATANQGSEATYESGFVIDKFPISRPNLTFSTLTVSNMSPEDSSIYLCSVALLNTEAFFGQGTRLTVV.

The chain is built from TRBV6-6 and TRBJ2-3, with D perhaps matching TRBD2 (5 bases). The CDR3 extends over 16 amino acids. Trimming left V 1 base short and J 1 base short, with 12 bases between. Germline assignment: CDR1 MNHNY and CDR2 SVGAGI (reference sequence). Here the CDR3 DNA reads TGTGCCAGCAGTTACTTATTGTCGAGGGGCACAGATACGCAGTATTTT. It yields the protein CASSYLLSRGTDTQYF.

The rearrangement links TRBV7-3 to TRBJ2-2, with TRBD1 as a possible D gene (6 bases). Trimming stripped 1 base from V and 5 bases from J, with 14 bases between. This CDR3 is 16 amino acids long. Germline V gene data show CDR1 as SGHTA and CDR2 as FQGTGA. The CDR3 DNA follows: TGTGCCAGCAGCTTAAGGGGCAGGGGTTGGACCGGGGAGCTGTTTTTT. This translates into CASSLRGRGWTGELFF.

In this sample, this clone turned up a few times. The V and J genes are TRBV30 and TRBJ2-3; 8 nucleotides line up with TRBD1. V shed 5 bases, J shed 7 bases, and the junction held 14 bases outside the gene matches. This CDR3 spans 15 amino acids. Germline lookup yields CDR1 GTSNPN and CDR2 SVGIG (reference sequence). CDR3 DNA: TGTGCCTGGGAAACAGGGGGGCACGAGGGAAATACGCAGTATTTT. Translated, it gives CAWETGGHEGNTQYF.

This rearrangement joins TRBV7-9 to TRBJ2-1, with 7 bases fitting TRBD1. Trimming cost V 1 base and J 6 bases; bases outside gene matches: 6. The CDR3 consists of 15 residues. Germline V gives CDR1 SEHNR, CDR2 FQNEAQ (reference sequence). The CDR3 nucleotides are TGTGCCAGCAGCTTAGAGACAGGGCAACCCAATGAGCAGTTCTTC. Translated, it gives CASSLETGQPNEQFF.